The rows below give T cell receptor beta chains drawn from one sample of a study of T cell changes during pregnancy in multiple sclerosis. The protocol was immunoSEQ multiplex PCR, while the TCRdb copy is restricted to in-frame clones and leaves out a portion. The repertoire consists of 75,000 to 100,000 clones, with less than 95% occurring once and the leading ten covering approximately 0.76%. This sample comprised peripheral blood, obtained in the second trimester of pregnancy. The receptors derive from a female donor in good health, enrolled as a control in a pregnancy study. Both conserved end residues are part of each CDR3. The size of a clone is reported for some rows only, either as once, few or many, or as a class for expanded clones.

v_gene	abundance	j_gene	CDR3aa
TRBV29-1	-	TRBJ2-3	CSVNRGTDTQYF
TRBV4-3	once	TRBJ2-3	CASSPSGTIRTDTQYF
TRBV11-3	-	TRBJ1-6	CASSKNRGLNSPLHF
TRBV5-1	-	TRBJ2-1	CASSFLAGGSYNEQFF
TRBV25-1	-	TRBJ2-1	CASSENSGRPHNEQFF
TRBV7-2	-	TRBJ2-1	CASSLGAAGGHNEQFF
TRBV28	-	TRBJ1-1	CASRSGTGGVYTEAFF
TRBV5-6	-	TRBJ1-3	CASSLVGVSGNTIYF
TRBV27	-	TRBJ2-3	CASSLSLADTQYF
TRBV20-1	-	TRBJ2-1	CSAPDSNEQFF
TRBV5-1	-	TRBJ2-3	CASSDGTGGSTDTQYF
TRBV7-2	-	TRBJ1-5	CASSLGHRGHQPQHF
TRBV6-1	-	TRBJ1-3	CASSEAGQGAGNTIYF
TRBV2	-	TRBJ1-2	CASSGSGRNNYGYTF
TRBV5-1	-	TRBJ1-5	CASSLGQAGQPQHF
TRBV5-4	-	TRBJ2-7	CASSLGPPRGEDEQYF
TRBV6-5	-	TRBJ1-4	CASSLNNEKLFF
TRBV19	-	TRBJ1-4	CASRIGQGETNEKLFF
TRBV5-6	-	TRBJ1-2	CASLGTVVYGYTF
TRBV5-6	few	TRBJ2-7	CASSIVSPGQTYEQYF
TRBV19	few	TRBJ2-2	CASSIFGQQNTGELFF
TRBV2	-	TRBJ1-4	CASCSQGAREEKLFF
TRBV7-6	-	TRBJ1-4	CASSSGGTGEKLFF
TRBV9	-	TRBJ1-2	CASSSPETGGYGYTF
TRBV28	-	TRBJ1-2	CASSFVTGVIGGYTF
TRBV19	-	TRBJ2-2	CASSIRTGSTGELFF
TRBV7-9	-	TRBJ2-7	CASSMIPRRHYEQYF
TRBV6-5	-	TRBJ1-2	CASSSARVYGYTF
TRBV7-2	-	TRBJ1-2	CASSLTSRGGYTF
TRBV4-1	-	TRBJ2-5	CASSKQLTQETQYF
TRBV7-9	-	TRBJ2-7	CASSGGLGRDYEQYF
TRBV5-5	-	TRBJ2-7	CASSFGTGYEQYF
TRBV19	-	TRBJ2-7	CASSTGLKTYEQYF
TRBV6-5	-	TRBJ2-5	CASSYRGTGRGETQYF
TRBV29-1	once	TRBJ1-2	CSVDAPSPGVYGYTF
TRBV6-5	-	TRBJ2-1	CASSRQGIHEQFF
TRBV9	-	TRBJ2-7	CASSVDGAYEQYF
TRBV10-3	-	TRBJ2-7	CAISSMVGGDEQYF
TRBV27	-	TRBJ2-1	CASSFRREGIPDFNEQFF
TRBV11-3	-	TRBJ2-5	CASSLGRGAETQYF
TRBV9	once	TRBJ1-2	CASSAGQGNYGYTF